Presented here are 18 T cell receptor beta chains from one specimen sequenced in a study of cytomegalovirus exposure and HLA in healthy donors. Amplification used 60 Vbeta primers and 13 Jbeta primers. TCRdb keeps only in-frame clones here, not all; method: immunoSEQ multiplex PCR. The data contain 33,000 or so clones, 90% of them seen just once; the ten biggest clones take up 2% to 3%. Sequencing used PBMCs. The receptors originated from a woman under 30 in good health and CMV-seronegative.

The CDR3 region is CASSFSKTGGYGYTF. The CDR3 DNA is TGTGCCAGCAGTTTTTCTAAGACAGGGGGCTATGGCTACACCTTC. This chain joins TRBV27 and TRBJ1-2; 9 bases align to TRBD1. The CDR3 length is 15 residues. Germline CDR1 and CDR2: MNHEY and SMNVEV (reference sequence). After removal of 3 bases from V and 4 bases from J, the junction contained 6 bases not matched to a gene.

This clone was seen only once. V is TRBV18 and J is TRBJ2-2; D is possibly TRBD1 (6 bases). V lost 1 base and J lost 1, with 10 bases in between. CDR3 length: 16 residues. The germline V gene has CDR1 KGHSH and CDR2 LQKENI. This CDR3 reads CASSPLIRGNTGELFF. Written as DNA, the CDR3 is TGTGCCAGCTCACCACTGATCAGGGGGAACACCGGGGAGCTGTTTTTT.

The genes are TRBV7-9 and TRBJ2-1; 16 bases match TRBD2. Trimming removed 5 bases from V and 8 bases from J; junction bases left unmatched: 15. The length of the CDR3 is 19 residues. Germline CDR1 is SEHNR and CDR2 is FQNEAQ (reference sequence). CDR3 region: CASSPSAGGLAGGPDEQFF. Here the CDR3 DNA reads TGTGCCAGCAGCCCAAGCGCAGGGGGACTAGCGGGAGGGCCGGATGAGCAGTTCTTC. Complete variable domain (other parts from reference TRBV7-9 and TRBJ2-1): DTGVSQNPRHKITKRGQNVTFRCDPISEHNRLYWYRQTLGQGPEFLTYFQNEAQLEKSRLLSDRFSAERPKGSFSTLEIQRTEQGDSAMYLCASSPSAGGLAGGPDEQFFGPGTRLTVL.

The chain is built from TRBV29-1 and TRBJ2-5, with TRBD1 matching over 10 bases. Trimming at V came to 7 bases and at J to 5 bases, leaving 4 bases not matched to a gene. This CDR3 has 12 residues. Germline V CDR1 and CDR2: SQVTM, ANQGSEA. CDR3 in amino acids: CSGTGGYETQYF. The CDR3 DNA is TGCAGCGGGACAGGGGGATATGAGACCCAGTACTTC.

The genes are TRBV7-9 and TRBJ2-1, with TRBD2 identical over 10 bases. The CDR3 has 15 residues. V lost 2 bases, J lost 15 bases, and 13 bases stayed unmatched. From germline, CDR1 is SEHNR and CDR2 FQNEAQ (reference sequence). CDR3 DNA: TGTGCCAGCAGCTTAATATTACTAGCGGGATCCTCCCCGTTCTTC. Translation: CASSLILLAGSSPFF. Filled out from reference TRBV7-9 and TRBJ2-1, the complete variable domain reads DTGVSQNPRHKITKRGQNVTFRCDPISEHNRLYWYRQTLGQGPEFLTYFQNEAQLEKSRLLSDRFSAERPKGSFSTLEIQRTEQGDSAMYLCASSLILLAGSSPFFGPGTRLTVL.

V usage is TRBV6-4 and J usage is TRBJ2-2; tentative D call: TRBD2 (5 bases). V gave up 0 bases and J gave up 5 bases, with 7 bases separating them. There are 14 residues in the CDR3. Germline CDR1 MRHNA, CDR2 SNTAGT. CDR3 DNA: TGTGCCAGCAGTGACTCGGGAGCGACCGGGGAGCTGTTTTTT. Residues: CASSDSGATGELFF.

On this clone itself: The germline gene is not matched at one end of the junction; a read error may be the cause. The rearrangement uses TRBV30 and TRBJ2-7; a possible D gene is TRBD2 (5 bases). The CDR3 spans 12 residues. Germline-derived CDR1 and CDR2 are GTSNPN and SVGIG (reference sequence). CDR3: CTWNRGLYEQYF. The CDR3 DNA reads TGTACCTGGAACCGGGGTCTCTACGAGCAGTACTTC.

The rearrangement uses TRBV28 and TRBJ2-1; perhaps TRBD2 as D (6 bases). Trimming took 6 bases from V and 4 from J, leaving 28 bases between them. This CDR3 contains 19 residues. Germline V gene data show CDR1 as MDHEN and CDR2 as SYDVKM. The CDR3 sequence is CASSPQSAGLANVYNEQFF. DNA of the CDR3: TGTGCCAGCAGCCCCCAATCGGCGGGGCTAGCGAACGTATACAATGAGCAGTTCTTC.

The chain combines TRBV5-5 with TRBJ1-2; TRBD1 matches 11 bases. Germline V CDR1 and CDR2: SGHKS, YYEKEE (reference sequence). The CDR3 runs 15 residues. The trim removed 4 bases at V and 4 bases at J, leaving 6 bases unmatched. The DNA for the CDR3 is TGTGCCAGCAGCGAGGACAGGGGGCAGTTCTATGGCTACACCTTC. Amino acids: CASSEDRGQFYGYTF. The full variable domain, in which reference TRBV5-5 and TRBJ1-2 provide the parts outside the CDR3, is DAGVTQSPTHLIKTRGQQVTLRCSPISGHKSVSWYQQVLGQGPQFIFQYYEKEERGRGNFPDRFSARQFPNYSSELNVNALLLGDSALYLCASSEDRGQFYGYTFGSGTRLTVV.

The chain employs TRBV9 and TRBJ2-7, with D possibly being TRBD2 (5 bases). Germline V gives CDR1 SGDLS, CDR2 YYNGEE. This CDR3 region has 15 residues. Trimming took 0 bases from V and 7 from J, leaving 17 bases between them. CDR3 DNA sequence: TGTGCCAGCAGCGTAGACGGCACGGACTCCTCAGAGCAGTACTTC. This sequence encodes CASSVDGTDSSEQYF.

This chain connects TRBV18 to TRBJ2-2, with 7 bases fitting TRBD2. Losses at the gene ends were 6 bases for V and 3 bases for J; bases not matched to a gene: 7. Looked up from germline, CDR1 is KGHSH and CDR2 is LQKENI. This CDR3 is built from 15 residues. In nucleotides, the CDR3 is TGTGCCAGCTCGCCCGGGAGGCCGGACACCGGGGAGCTGTTTTTT. Residues: CASSPGRPDTGELFF.

The CDR3 is CASAPQGGTTEAFF. The CDR3 DNA follows: TGTGCCAGCGCCCCTCAGGGGGGCACCACTGAAGCTTTCTTT. This sequence joins TRBV19 and TRBJ1-1; 7 bases are shared with TRBD1. This CDR3 spans 14 amino acids. From germline, CDR1 is LNHDA and CDR2 SQIVND (reference sequence). Germline trimming cut 9 bases from V and 4 bases from J; bases unmatched to any gene: 11.

This sequence joins TRBV18 and TRBJ2-5, with 7 bases that match TRBD2. This CDR3 is built from 15 residues. V gave up 3 bases and J gave up 1 base; unmatched junction bases: 5. Per the germline V gene, CDR1 is KGHSH and CDR2 is LQKENI. The DNA of the CDR3 is TGTGCCAGCTCACCGGGGAGGGACCCCCAAGAGACCCAGTACTTC. Residues: CASSPGRDPQETQYF.

The chain recombines TRBV7-3 with TRBJ2-7; maybe TRBD1 (5 bases). Trimming took 2 bases from V and 3 from J, leaving 8 bases between them. CDR1 is SGHTA, CDR2 FQGTGA, per germline. The length of the CDR3 is 13 residues. This chain's CDR3 is CASSLWQGYEQYF. CDR3 DNA: TGTGCCAGCAGCTTATGGCAGGGCTACGAGCAGTACTTC.

The chain combines TRBV7-3 with TRBJ1-1, with D possibly TRBD1 on 6 matching bases. V lost 2 bases, J lost 1 base, and 11 bases lay in between. CDR1 is SGHTA and CDR2 is FQGTGA in the germline V gene. The CDR3 spans 15 residues. CDR3 protein: CASSLLPRGNTEAFF. As DNA, the CDR3 is TGTGCCAGCAGCTTACTACCCAGGGGGAACACTGAAGCTTTCTTT.

The V and J genes are TRBV6-1 and TRBJ2-7; 8 nucleotides agree with TRBD2. CDR1 and CDR2 from the germline V gene are MNHNS and SASEGT. The CDR3 covers 15 residues. The trim removed 1 base at V and 3 bases at J, leaving 5 bases unmatched. CDR3 in amino acids: CASSEVISGDYEQYF. The CDR3 nucleotides are TGTGCCAGCAGTGAAGTGATTAGCGGGGACTACGAGCAGTACTTC.

The chain employs TRBV11-2 and TRBJ2-2; 7 positions agree with TRBD2. CDR3 length: 15 residues. V was pared by 5 bases and J by 6 bases, with 9 bases of the junction left unmatched. CDR1 and CDR2 from the germline V gene are SGHAT and FQNNGV. The CDR3 DNA sequence: TGTGCCAGCAGCCCCACAGCGGGATACCCCGGGGAGCTGTTTTTT. This codes for CASSPTAGYPGELFF.

The gene calls are TRBV28 and TRBJ2-7; D not certain. Trimming pared 6 bases from V and 3 bases from J, leaving 6 bases between. Germline V gene lookup returns CDR1 MDHEN and CDR2 SYDVKM. This CDR3 spans 11 amino acids. CDR3 region: CASRTYYEQYF. The CDR3 DNA sequence: TGTGCCAGCAGGACTTACTACGAGCAGTACTTC.